Listed here are 12 T cell receptor beta chains from one sample, sequenced in a study of patients and donors after allogeneic stem cell transplantation (dated by TCRdb to 2019 to 2021). Libraries were built with RT-PCR. The instrument given in TCRdb is NextSeq 550. TCRdb trimmed public reads at Q25 via fastp, called clones via MiXCR and kept in-frame beta chains. Each CDR3 protein appears once, grouped with its most common genes and DNA. A total of approximately 20,000 distinct CDR3 sequences appear in this sample, less than 5% of them only once. Clones ranked in the top ten supply approximately 40% of the sample. The specimen sequenced was blood, either unsorted or a sorted T cell fraction (not recorded which). The origin of the receptors is a human donor who was either an allogeneic HSCT recipient or a stem cell or donor lymphocyte infusion donor (not recorded which). It is not recorded whose cells these are; they may come from a transplant donor.

This clonotype was seen at least ten times. DNA for the CDR3: TGTGCCAGCAGCCAAGCCGGGGGAATGAACACTGAAGCTTTCTTT. Translation gives CASSQAGGMNTEAFF. The chain is built from TRBV3-1 and TRBJ1-1, with D possibly being TRBD1 (5 bases). Germline values: CDR1 LGHDT, CDR2 YNNKEL (reference sequence). The V end was cut by 1 base, the J end by 0 bases, with 9 bases between. CDR3 size: 15 residues.

This clonotype was detected ten times or more. The chain has TRBV7-9 and TRBJ1-1, with D possibly TRBD1 on 5 matching bases. This CDR3 is 15 amino acids long. Germline CDR1 and CDR2: SEHNR and FQNEAQ (reference sequence). Deletions cut 6 bases from V and 1 base from J, with 15 bases between. The CDR3 spells CASRGTRGTNTEAFF. In nucleotides, the CDR3 is TGTGCCAGCAGGGGAACCCGGGGGACGAACACTGAAGCTTTCTTT.

This clonotype has ten or more counts. This chain links TRBV7-9 with TRBJ1-5; 7 bases map to TRBD1. The CDR3 runs to 14 residues. The V and J ends lost 5 bases and 4 bases, in that order; junction bases with no gene match: 5. CDR1 is SEHNR and CDR2 is FQNEAQ in the germline V gene (reference sequence). The CDR3 sequence: CASSPGTVNQPQHF. Written as DNA, the CDR3 is TGTGCCAGCAGCCCCGGGACAGTAAATCAGCCCCAGCATTTT. Using reference TRBV7-9 and TRBJ1-5 for the parts outside the CDR3, the full variable domain is DTGVSQNPRHKITKRGQNVTFRCDPISEHNRLYWYRQTLGQGPEFLTYFQNEAQLEKSRLLSDRFSAERPKGSFSTLEIQRTEQGDSAMYLCASSPGTVNQPQHFGDGTRLSIL.

This clonotype was counted at least ten times. An end of the junction differs from the germline gene, which may be a read error. This chain connects TRBV19 to TRBJ2-6, with TRBD1 matching 9 bases. The CDR3 covers 17 residues. The germline gives CDR1 LNHDA, CDR2 SQIVND (reference sequence). The CDR3 DNA reads TGTGCCAGTAGCCCGGGACAGGGACCCTCTAGGGCCAACGTCCTGACTTTC. This sequence encodes CASSPGQGPSRANVLTF. The whole variable domain, remainder taken from reference TRBV19 and TRBJ2-6, is DGGITQSPKYLFRKEGQNVTLSCEQNLNHDAMYWYRQDPGQGLRLIYYSQIVNDFQKGDIAEGYSVSREKKESFPLTVTSAQKNPTAFYLCASSPGQGPSRANVLTFGAGSRLTVL.

This clonotype was seen many times. This chain connects TRBV3-1 to TRBJ2-1; D unresolved. CDR1 is LGHDT and CDR2 is YNNKEL in the germline V gene (reference sequence). This CDR3 has 13 amino acids. V was trimmed by 0 bases and J by 6 bases, leaving 6 bases between them. CDR3 DNA sequence: TGTGCCAGCAGCCAAGATAGGTTCAATGAGCAGTTCTTC. Its translation: CASSQDRFNEQFF.

V usage is TRBV7-9 and J usage is TRBJ2-2, with 7 bases aligning to TRBD1. With V trimmed by 3 bases and J by 6 bases, 7 bases remained unmatched. The CDR3 consists of 15 residues. The V gene's germline CDR1 is SEHNR and CDR2 FQNEAQ (reference sequence). CDR3 in DNA: TGTGCCAGCAGCTTTGCGGGCAGGGGGTCCGGGGAGCTGTTTTTT. Its translation is CASSFAGRGSGELFF.

This clonotype was seen at least ten times. The rearrangement uses TRBV11-2 and TRBJ2-3, with TRBD2 as a possible D gene (6 bases). The CDR3 has 17 residues. V lost 1 base and J lost 4, with 18 bases in between. Germline CDR1 is SGHAT and CDR2 is FQNNGV. The chain's CDR3 is CASSLGKGGGNADTQYF. The CDR3 region has the DNA TGTGCCAGCAGCTTAGGGAAGGGAGGTGGGAATGCAGATACGCAGTATTTT.

This clonotype was observed many times. The chain has TRBV20-1 and TRBJ1-5; the D is unclear. This CDR3 comprises 13 residues. In germline, CDR1 is DFQATT, CDR2 SNEGSKA (reference sequence). The V end was cut by 4 bases, the J end by 0 bases, with 7 bases between. This chain's CDR3 is CSATSHSNQPQHF. The CDR3 DNA reads TGCAGTGCTACTTCACATAGCAATCAGCCCCAGCATTTT.

This clonotype came up many times. V gene TRBV29-1 combines with J gene TRBJ1-1; D is perhaps TRBD1 (5 bases). CDR3 length equals 13 residues. CDR1 and CDR2 (germline): SQVTM, ANQGSEA. With 2 bases removed from V and 11 bases from J, the gap between germline ends came to 18 bases. CDR3 DNA sequence: TGCAGCGTTGAATCGGTTGGGCAGGGAACGGCTTTCTTT. It encodes CSVESVGQGTAFF.

This clonotype has at least ten counts. The chain joins TRBV5-8 to TRBJ1-1, with D possibly TRBD1 on 5 matching bases. CDR1 is SGHTS and CDR2 is YDEGEE in the germline V gene. V was trimmed by 4 bases and J by 1 base, leaving 14 bases between them. This CDR3 is built from 15 residues. CDR3 region: CASSLWRGWNTEAFF. CDR3 nucleotides: TGTGCCAGCAGCCTGTGGAGGGGATGGAACACTGAAGCTTTCTTT.

This clonotype was detected ten times or more. The chain joins TRBV5-1 to TRBJ1-4; 10 nucleotides agree with TRBD1. Trimming cost V 4 bases and J 6 bases; bases outside gene matches: 3. This CDR3 has 14 amino acids. Per the germline V gene, CDR1 is SGHRS and CDR2 is YFSETQ. The CDR3: CASSAGTGDEKLFF. The DNA of the CDR3 is TGCGCCAGCAGCGCCGGGACAGGGGATGAAAAACTGTTTTTT.

In this sample, this clonotype turned up many times. The rearrangement joins TRBV4-2 to TRBJ2-1; D is unclear. The V end lost 1 base, the J end lost 5 bases, and 12 bases lay between the germline ends. CDR1 LGHNA and CDR2 YNFKEQ come from the germline V gene. The CDR3 is made up of 15 amino acids. This CDR3 is CASSQVSYGNNEQFF. The CDR3 nucleotides read TGTGCCAGCAGCCAAGTATCCTATGGAAACAATGAGCAGTTCTTC.